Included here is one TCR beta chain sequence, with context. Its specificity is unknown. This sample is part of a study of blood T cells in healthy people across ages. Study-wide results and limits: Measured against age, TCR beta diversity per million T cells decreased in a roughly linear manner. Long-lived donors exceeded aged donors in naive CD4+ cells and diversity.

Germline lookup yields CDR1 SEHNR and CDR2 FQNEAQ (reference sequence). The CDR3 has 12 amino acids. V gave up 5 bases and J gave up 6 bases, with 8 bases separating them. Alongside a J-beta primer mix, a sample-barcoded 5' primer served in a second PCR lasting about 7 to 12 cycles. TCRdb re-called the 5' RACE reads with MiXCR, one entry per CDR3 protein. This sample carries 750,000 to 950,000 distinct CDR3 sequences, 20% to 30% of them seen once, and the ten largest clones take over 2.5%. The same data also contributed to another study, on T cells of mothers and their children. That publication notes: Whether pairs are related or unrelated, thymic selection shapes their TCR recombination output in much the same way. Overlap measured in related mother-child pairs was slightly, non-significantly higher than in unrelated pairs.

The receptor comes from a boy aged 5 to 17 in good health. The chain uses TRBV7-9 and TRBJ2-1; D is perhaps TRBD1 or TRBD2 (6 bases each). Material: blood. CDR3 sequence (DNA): TGTGCCAGCAGCCCGGGGGCCAATGAGCAGTTCTTC. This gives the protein CASSPGANEQFF.